These 9 T cell receptor beta chains came from one sample sequenced in a study of shared clonotypes between healthy human individuals. It was CD45RO-negative cells, positively selected for CCR7, that made up naive CD8 cells, with terminally differentiated effector memory CD45RA+ cells excluded. Profiled with immunoSEQ multiplex PCR; TCRdb holds only in-frame clones, not every one. The table records roughly 1,800,000 clones, about 95% of them present only once. Sequenced sample: naive CD8+ T cells sorted from blood. The receptors were sampled from a young man in good health.

In regard to this clone: This sample also contains other DNA sequences that code for the same CDR3. This chain joins TRBV7-9 and TRBJ1-3; D is perhaps TRBD1 (5 bases). Germline assignment: CDR1 SEHNR and CDR2 FQNEAQ (reference sequence). The CDR3 extends over 15 amino acids. Trimming left V 5 bases short and J 0 bases short, with 11 bases between. As DNA, the CDR3 is TGTGCCAGCAGCCCGGGACCGAGCTCTGGAAACACCATATATTTT. It codes for CASSPGPSSGNTIYF.

V and J are TRBV9 and TRBJ2-5; 7 bases agree with TRBD2. Trimming took 6 bases from V and 4 from J; bases not matched to a gene: 6. Germline V lookup: CDR1 SGDLS, CDR2 YYNGEE. The CDR3 has 13 amino acids. CDR3 in DNA: TGTGCCAGCAACGGACTAGAAGGAGAGACCCAGTACTTC. Its translation is CASNGLEGETQYF.

To note about this clone: The sample contains more than one DNA sequence encoding this CDR3. The rearrangement links TRBV4-1 to TRBJ2-7; 10 nucleotides align to TRBD2. Per the germline V gene, CDR1 is MGHRA and CDR2 is YSYEKL. The CDR3 totals 15 residues. V lost 1 base to trimming and J lost 4 bases; unmatched junction nucleotides: 4. The CDR3 nucleotides are TGCGCCAGCAGCCAAGTTTCTAGCGGGAGTTACGAGCAGTACTTC. Its protein product is CASSQVSSGSYEQYF.

The chain uses TRBV7-9 and TRBJ2-2; weak D call: TRBD2 (5 bases). Per the germline V gene, CDR1 is SEHNR and CDR2 is FQNEAQ (reference sequence). The V end lost 8 bases, the J end lost 6 bases, and 13 bases lay between the germline ends. This CDR3 spans 13 amino acids. CDR3 nucleotides: TGTGCCAGCTCCGGCCGGGGTTCCGGGGAGCTGTTTTTT. It codes for CASSGRGSGELFF.

Regarding this clone: This CDR3 is also generated by other DNA sequences in the sample. The CDR3 sequence: CATSRDRGETQYF. The CDR3 nucleotides are TGTGCCACCAGCAGAGATAGGGGGGAGACCCAGTACTTC. The rearrangement links TRBV15 to TRBJ2-5, with TRBD1 as a possible D gene (6 bases). Germline CDR1 reads LNHNV; CDR2 reads YYDKDF (reference sequence). The germline V and J ends were trimmed by 0 bases and 5 bases, with 7 bases remaining between them. The CDR3 contains 13 residues. Together with reference TRBV15 and TRBJ2-5, the CDR3 gives the full variable domain: DAMVIQNPRYQVTQFGKPVTLSCSQTLNHNVMYWYQQKSSQAPKLLFHYYDKDFNNEADTPDNFQSRRPNTSFCFLDIRSPGLGDTAMYLCATSRDRGETQYFGPGTRLLVL.

The rearrangement uses TRBV5-4 and TRBJ2-7, with D unclear. Trimming pared 3 bases from V and 2 bases from J, leaving 12 bases between. Germline V gene lookup returns CDR1 SGHNT and CDR2 YYREEE (reference sequence). The CDR3 consists of 14 residues. In DNA, the CDR3 is TGTGCCAGCAGCTACAGTGAGGCGCCCTACGAGCAGTACTTC. Protein product: CASSYSEAPYEQYF.

This chain connects TRBV6-5 to TRBJ1-4; D gene uncertain. With 3 bases removed from V and 4 bases from J, the gap between germline ends came to 9 bases. From germline, CDR1 is MNHEY and CDR2 SVGAGI. The CDR3 contains 14 residues. The CDR3 nucleotides read TGTGCCAGCAGTTATTTGGAGGGTAATGAAAAACTGTTTTTT. Translation gives CASSYLEGNEKLFF.

This chain connects TRBV18 to TRBJ2-7; D is unclear. Germline-derived CDR1 and CDR2 are KGHSH and LQKENI. Trimming cost V 4 bases and J 2 bases, with 6 bases left between them. The CDR3 totals 12 residues. CDR3 region: CASSLGTYEQYF. The CDR3 DNA follows: TGTGCCAGCTCACTTGGAACCTACGAGCAGTACTTC.

Remarks on this clone: This same CDR3 is encoded by further DNA sequences in the sample. The chain is built from TRBV5-6 and TRBJ2-7; a weak D match, TRBD2 (5 bases). V was pared by 3 bases and J by 4 bases, with 8 bases between. Germline V gene lookup returns CDR1 SGHDT and CDR2 YYEEEE. The length of the CDR3 is 12 residues. The CDR3 nucleotides read TGTGCCAGCAGCTCCGGACTTTACGAGCAGTACTTC. Its protein is CASSSGLYEQYF. Using reference TRBV5-6 and TRBJ2-7 for the parts outside the CDR3, the full variable domain is DAGVTQSPTHLIKTRGQQVTLRCSPKSGHDTVSWYQQALGQGPQFIFQYYEEEERQRGNFPDRFSGHQFPNYSSELNVNALLLGDSALYLCASSSGLYEQYFGPGTRLTVT.